The sequence of this T cell receptor (beta chain) was determined in a study of blood T cell repertoires in COVID-19. As for the study in general: Donors in the United States, Italy and Spain gave samples during acute or convalescent COVID-19.

The protocol was immunoSEQ multiplex PCR, while the TCRdb copy is restricted to in-frame clones and leaves out a portion. Of tens of thousands of clones listed, around 82% were seen once; the top ten hold approximately 2.8%. Sample: peripheral blood. This TCR was sampled from a woman over 75 with COVID-19, enrolled during active disease.

The CDR3 sequence: CASSRGPTGAFKEKLFF. The DNA for the CDR3 is TGCGCCAGCAGCCGAGGCCCGACAGGGGCCTTCAAGGAAAAACTGTTTTTT. The rearrangement links TRBV4-3 to TRBJ1-4, with 8 bases that match TRBD1. The V segment lost 4 bases and the J segment 8 bases; nucleotides outside the gene matches: 15. Per the germline V gene, CDR1 is LGHNA and CDR2 is YSLEER. The length of the CDR3 is 17 residues.